The clone carrying this T cell receptor beta chain appeared many times. Its antigen remains unidentified. This entry comes from a study of tumor-infiltrating lymphocytes in primary liver carcinoma. Whole-study context: Patients diagnosed with primary liver carcinoma received treatment through surgical resection. Overall study results and limits: Because the samples were bulk unsorted, the study did not compare CD4+ and CD8+ repertoires. Tumor-adjacent and tumor-blood pairs showed less overlap than tumor region pairs.

Starting from roughly 0.5 ug of total RNA, TCR beta cDNA was produced with a primer in the constant region. A slightly modified ARM-PCR protocol with three nested multiplex PCR rounds produced these TCR beta libraries. The first two PCR rounds used TRBV1-TRBV30 forward primers with a C-beta reverse primer, 10 to 11 cycles each. Using its own MiXCR run on the multiplex PCR reads, TCRdb lists one record per CDR3 protein. The data contain hundreds of thousands of distinct CDR3 sequences, 58% of them seen just once; the ten biggest clones take up about a sixth. The trim removed 3 bases at V and 3 bases at J, leaving 9 bases unmatched. Germline V lookup: CDR1 SQVTM, CDR2 ANQGSEA. This CDR3 contains 16 residues. Germline DNA was extracted too, while blood RNA derived from unsorted whole blood. Sampling before surgery obtained roughly 3.8 milliliters of peripheral blood.

The TCR originated in a woman between 25 and 40 years old with primary liver carcinoma and hepatitis B virus infection. This rearrangement joins TRBV29-1 to TRBJ2-3; 10 nucleotides align to TRBD2. Sequenced sample: peripheral blood. CDR3 residues: CSVDRLAGDLTDTQYF. The CDR3 coding sequence is TGCAGCGTTGATCGGCTAGCGGGAGACCTTACAGATACGCAGTATTTT.